This TCR beta chain was found in a study of blood T cell repertoires in COVID-19. Using immunoSEQ multiplex PCR, the repertoire was profiled, and TCRdb retains in-frame clones only, with some absent. The repertoire includes some 150,000 clones, about 85% of them detected once, and 2% to 3% sits in the top ten. The sequenced material came from peripheral blood. The clonotype comes from a human donor with acute or convalescent COVID-19. The donor label of this sample is uncertain.

The CDR3 protein is CASSNRDRGLEKLFF. CDR3 bases: TGTGCCAGTAGCAACCGGGACAGGGGGCTTGAAAAACTGTTTTTT. V is TRBV19 and J is TRBJ1-4; TRBD1 agrees at 12 bases. V lost 6 bases, J lost 7 bases, and 6 bases stayed unmatched. CDR1 is LNHDA and CDR2 is SQIVND in the germline V gene (reference sequence). The CDR3 sequence is 15 residues long.